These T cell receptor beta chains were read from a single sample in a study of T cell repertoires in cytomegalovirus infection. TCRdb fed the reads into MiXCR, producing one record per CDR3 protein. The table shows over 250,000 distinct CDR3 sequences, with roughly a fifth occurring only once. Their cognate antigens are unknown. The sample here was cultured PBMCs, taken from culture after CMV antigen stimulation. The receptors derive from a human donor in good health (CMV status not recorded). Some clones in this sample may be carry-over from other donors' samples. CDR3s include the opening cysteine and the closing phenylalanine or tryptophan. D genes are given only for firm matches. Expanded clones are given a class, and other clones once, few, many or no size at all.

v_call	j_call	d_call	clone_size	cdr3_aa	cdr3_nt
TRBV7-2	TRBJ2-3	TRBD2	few	CASSSKSGTKQSDTQYF	TGTGCCAGCAGTAGTAAATCGGGGACTAAGCAATCAGATACGCAGTATTTT
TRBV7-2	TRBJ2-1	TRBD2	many	CASTPTSGSTNEQFF	TGTGCCAGCACCCCCACTAGCGGGAGCACTAATGAGCAGTTCTTC
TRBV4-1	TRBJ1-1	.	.	CASSQDLGSTEAFF	TGCGCCAGCAGCCAAGATCTGGGGAGCACTGAAGCTTTCTTT
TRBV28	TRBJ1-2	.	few	CASSLTLYYGYTF	TGTGCCAGCAGTCTCACCCTATACTATGGCTACACCTTC
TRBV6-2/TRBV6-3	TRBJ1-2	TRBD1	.	CASSGQATYGYTF	TGTGCCAGCAGCGGACAGGCGACCTATGGCTACACCTTC
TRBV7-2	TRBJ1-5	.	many	CASSLGSGKGQPQHF	TGTGCCAGCAGCTTAGGATCGGGGAAAGGGCAGCCCCAGCATTTT
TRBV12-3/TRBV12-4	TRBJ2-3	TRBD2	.	CASSPSLAGGPGYTQYF	TGTGCCAGCAGTCCTTCGTTAGCGGGAGGGCCGGGGTATACGCAGTATTTT
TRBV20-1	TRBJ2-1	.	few	CSARKWDSKGNEQFF	TGCAGTGCTAGAAAATGGGACTCCAAAGGCAATGAGCAGTTCTTC
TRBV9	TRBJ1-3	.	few	CASSAMGRKSSGNTIYF	TGTGCCAGCAGCGCGATGGGCAGGAAAAGCTCTGGAAACACCATATATTTT
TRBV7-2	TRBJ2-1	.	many	CASSFGAWNEQFF	TGTGCCAGCAGCTTTGGCGCCTGGAATGAGCAGTTCTTC
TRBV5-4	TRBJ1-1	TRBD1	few	CASSEGTVNTEAFF	TGTGCCAGCAGCGAAGGGACAGTGAACACTGAAGCTTTCTTT
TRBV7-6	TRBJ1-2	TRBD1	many	CASSPNRGYGYTF	TGTGCCAGCAGCCCAAACAGGGGCTATGGCTACACCTTC
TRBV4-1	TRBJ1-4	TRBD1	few	CASSPPGQGKKLFF	TGCGCCAGCAGCCCCCCCGGACAGGGTAAGAAACTGTTTTTT
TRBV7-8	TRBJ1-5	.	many	CASSLALTEPNQPQHF	TGTGCCAGCAGCTTAGCATTAACTGAACCCAATCAGCCCCAGCATTTT
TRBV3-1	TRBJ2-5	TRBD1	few	CASSPSAGTGRMETQYF	TGTGCCAGCAGCCCATCAGCCGGGACAGGGAGGATGGAGACCCAGTACTTC
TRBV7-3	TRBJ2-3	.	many	CASSYGRGSDTQYF	TGTGCCAGCAGCTACGGGAGAGGGTCAGATACGCAGTATTTT
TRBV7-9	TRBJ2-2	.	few	CASAAARMDVDTGELFF	TGTGCCAGCGCAGCGGCCAGGATGGACGTTGACACCGGGGAGCTGTTTTTT
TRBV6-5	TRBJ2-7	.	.	CASSYGGTPHPQYF	TGTGCCAGCAGTTATGGAGGGACGCCCCACCCCCAGTACTTC
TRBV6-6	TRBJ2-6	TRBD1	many	CASSYSKFEGQGGSGANVLTF	TGTGCCAGCAGTTACTCGAAATTCGAGGGACAGGGAGGTTCTGGGGCCAACGTCCTGACTTTC
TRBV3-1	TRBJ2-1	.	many	CASSQGRARNEQFF	TGTGCCAGCAGCCAAGGGAGGGCAAGGAATGAGCAGTTCTTC
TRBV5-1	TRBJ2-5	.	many	CASSQTPGSETQYF	TGCGCCAGCAGCCAAACCCCGGGGTCAGAGACCCAGTACTTC
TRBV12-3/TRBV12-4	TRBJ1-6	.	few	CASRHSAGWSSPLHF	TGTGCCAGCAGACACAGCGCGGGGTGGTCTTCACCCCTCCACTTT
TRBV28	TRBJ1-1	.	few	CASSLVGVLNTEAFF	TGTGCCAGCAGTTTAGTGGGGGTGCTGAACACTGAAGCTTTCTTT
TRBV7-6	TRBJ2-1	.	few	CASSNSNYNEQFF	TGTGCCAGCAGCAACAGTAATTACAATGAGCAGTTCTTC
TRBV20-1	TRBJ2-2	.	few	CSARTRNTGELFF	TGCAGTGCTCGGACTCGCAACACCGGGGAGCTGTTTTTT
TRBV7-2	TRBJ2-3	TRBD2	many	CASSLQAGESDTQYF	TGTGCCAGCAGCCTCCAAGCGGGAGAGTCAGATACGCAGTATTTT
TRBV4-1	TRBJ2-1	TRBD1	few	CASSQVQGAGEQFF	TGCGCCAGCAGCCAAGTACAGGGGGCTGGTGAGCAGTTCTTC
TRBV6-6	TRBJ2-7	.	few	CASRGESSYEQYF	TGTGCCAGCAGGGGAGAAAGCTCCTACGAGCAGTACTTC
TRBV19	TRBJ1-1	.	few	CASERTVNTEAFF	TGTGCCAGCGAAAGGACGGTGAACACTGAAGCTTTCTTT
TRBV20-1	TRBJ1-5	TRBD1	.	CSARTGLGNQPQHF	TGCAGTGCTCGGACAGGTTTGGGCAATCAGCCCCAGCATTTT
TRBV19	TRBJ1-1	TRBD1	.	CASRPVGQGNTEAFF	TGTGCCAGTAGGCCCGTTGGACAGGGAAACACTGAAGCTTTCTTT
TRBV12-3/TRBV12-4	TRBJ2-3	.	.	CASTYTGYSADTQYF	TGTGCCAGCACATATACAGGGTATTCAGCAGATACGCAGTATTTT
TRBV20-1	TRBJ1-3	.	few	CSASGGEGNTIYF	TGCAGTGCTAGTGGCGGGGAGGGAAACACCATATATTTT
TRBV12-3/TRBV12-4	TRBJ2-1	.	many	CASSLGGGTYNEQFF	TGTGCCAGCAGTTTAGGCGGCGGGACATACAATGAGCAGTTCTTC
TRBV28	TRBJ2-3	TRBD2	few	CASSARLATSTDTQYF	TGTGCCAGCAGTGCGAGACTAGCGACTAGCACAGATACGCAGTATTTT
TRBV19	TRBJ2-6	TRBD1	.	CASSIRDRDRVISGANVLTF	TGTGCCAGTAGTATTCGTGACCGGGACAGGGTGATTTCCGGGGCCAACGTCCTGACTTTC
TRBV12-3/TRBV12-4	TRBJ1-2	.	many	CASSLNGPGYTF	TGTGCCAGCAGTTTAAATGGCCCTGGCTACACCTTC
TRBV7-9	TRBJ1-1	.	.	CASSRLGDTEAFF	TGTGCCAGCAGCCGTCTAGGGGACACTGAAGCTTTCTTT
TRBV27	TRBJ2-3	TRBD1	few	CASSPGDRRFTDTQYF	TGTGCCAGCAGTCCAGGGGACAGGCGGTTCACAGATACGCAGTATTTT
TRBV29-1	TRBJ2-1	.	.	CSVRRGNNEQFF	TGCAGCGTTAGGAGAGGGAACAATGAGCAGTTCTTC
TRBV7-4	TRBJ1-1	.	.	CASSLDRVPLNTEAFF	TGTGCCAGCAGCTTAGATCGGGTCCCACTGAACACTGAAGCTTTCTTT
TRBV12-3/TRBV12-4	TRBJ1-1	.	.	CASSLYGTTEAFF	TGTGCCAGCAGTTTGTACGGGACCACTGAAGCTTTCTTT
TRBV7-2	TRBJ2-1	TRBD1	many	CASSPTGVRNEQFF	TGTGCCAGCTCCCCGACAGGGGTTAGGAATGAGCAGTTCTTC
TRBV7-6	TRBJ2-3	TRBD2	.	CASSLAPREGTQYF	TGTGCCAGCAGCTTAGCGCCAAGGGAGGGGACGCAGTATTTT
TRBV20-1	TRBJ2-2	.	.	CSARGQRPGELFF	TGCAGTGCTAGAGGACAGAGGCCCGGGGAGCTGTTTTTT
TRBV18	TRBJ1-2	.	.	CASSPEGLNYGYTF	TGTGCCAGCTCACCGGAAGGGTTGAACTATGGCTACACCTTC
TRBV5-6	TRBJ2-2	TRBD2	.	CASSLLDSGRSELFF	TGTGCCAGCAGCTTGCTCGATAGCGGGAGGTCAGAGCTGTTTTTT
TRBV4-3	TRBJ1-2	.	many	CASSQDLEVYGYTF	TGCGCCAGCAGCCAAGATCTTGAGGTCTATGGCTACACCTTC
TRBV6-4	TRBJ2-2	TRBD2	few	CATKETSGSGNGELFF	TGTGCCACCAAAGAGACTAGCGGGAGCGGGAACGGGGAGCTGTTTTTT
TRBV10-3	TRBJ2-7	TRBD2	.	CAISLTTSGRYEQYF	TGTGCCATCAGCCTCACGACTAGCGGGAGATACGAGCAGTACTTC
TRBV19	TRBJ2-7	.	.	CASSSQSASDDEQYF	TGTGCCAGTAGTAGTCAAAGTGCCTCTGACGACGAGCAGTACTTC
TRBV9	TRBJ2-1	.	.	CASSVGAAAFYNEQFF	TGTGCCAGCAGCGTAGGAGCGGCCGCCTTCTACAATGAGCAGTTCTTC
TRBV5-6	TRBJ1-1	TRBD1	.	CASSLQGAAGTEAFF	TGTGCCAGCAGCCTACAGGGGGCTGCGGGCACTGAAGCTTTCTTT
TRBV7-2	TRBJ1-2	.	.	CASSPAYGYTF	TGTGCCAGCAGCCCCGCCTATGGCTACACCTTC
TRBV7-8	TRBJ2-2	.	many	CASSLAGLPAGELFF	TGTGCCAGCAGCTTAGCAGGGCTACCGGCCGGGGAGCTGTTTTTT
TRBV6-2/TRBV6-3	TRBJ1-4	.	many	CASSYSNGAPGDEKLFF	TGTGCCAGCAGTTACTCGAACGGGGCCCCAGGAGATGAAAAACTGTTTTTT
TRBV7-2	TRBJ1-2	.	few	CASSPMDGSFYGYTF	TGTGCCAGCAGCCCGATGGACGGATCTTTCTATGGCTACACCTTC
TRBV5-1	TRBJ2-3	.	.	CASSALGAHTQYF	TGCGCCAGCAGCGCACTGGGGGCGCATACGCAGTATTTT
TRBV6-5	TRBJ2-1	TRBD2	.	CATYDVSGRKRNEQFF	TGTGCCACCTACGATGTTAGCGGGAGGAAACGGAATGAGCAGTTCTTC
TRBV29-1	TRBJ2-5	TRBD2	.	CSVDGLAVEETQYF	TGCAGCGTTGACGGACTAGCGGTTGAAGAGACCCAGTACTTC